These T cell receptor beta chains were read from a single sample in a study of blood T cell repertoires in COVID-19. Here immunoSEQ multiplex PCR was the method, and the copy in TCRdb shows in-frame clones only, minus some. This table holds about 250,000 clones, around 81% found once. Sequenced material: peripheral blood. These receptors all come from an older person with COVID-19, enrolled during active disease. CDR3s include the opening cysteine and the closing phenylalanine or tryptophan.

J: TRBJ1-4; V: TRBV28; CDR3: CGTGDEKLFF
J: TRBJ1-1; V: TRBV7-2; CDR3: CASSLAGTGSTEAFF
J: TRBJ2-1; V: TRBV7-3; CDR3: CASSLTRAGGSNEQFF
J: TRBJ2-7; V: TRBV6-7; CDR3: CASSYSKAGSEQYF
J: TRBJ2-5; V: TRBV6-1; CDR3: CASSEVRPGETQYF
J: TRBJ2-5; V: TRBV5-1; CDR3: CASSLSGDGGETQYF
J: TRBJ1-1; V: TRBV27; CDR3: CASSLLKTGGLMNTEAFF
J: TRBJ1-2; V: TRBV19; CDR3: CASSPLQGPGLF
J: TRBJ2-7; V: TRBV9; CDR3: CASSVPDSSTKQYF
J: TRBJ1-6; V: TRBV6-1; CDR3: CASSDRGRAIFSPLHF
J: TRBJ1-2; V: TRBV7-8; CDR3: CASSLEQGQGVYGYTF
J: TRBJ2-1; V: TRBV9; CDR3: CASSVDHRGGNEQFF
J: TRBJ2-7; V: TRBV28; CDR3: CASSFAPGLAGVEQYF
J: TRBJ2-3; V: TRBV28; CDR3: CASIRQGSGPDTQYF
J: TRBJ2-5; V: TRBV12-3/TRBV12-4; CDR3: CASRLVGVETQYF
J: TRBJ2-7; V: TRBV7-6; CDR3: CASNTTRLVVEQYF
J: TRBJ2-5; V: TRBV6-2/TRBV6-3; CDR3: CASSPGQGQKETQYF
J: TRBJ2-5; V: TRBV5-5; CDR3: CASSFAGHRQETQYF
J: TRBJ2-7; V: TRBV11-3; CDR3: CASTQGPHKKYEQYF
J: TRBJ2-7; V: TRBV7-2; CDR3: CASSWGTSGSYEQYF
J: TRBJ2-6; V: TRBV5-1; CDR3: CASSFGEDISSGANVLTF
J: TRBJ2-1; V: TRBV6-5; CDR3: CASSTYLGPYNEQFF
J: TRBJ1-5; V: TRBV7-6; CDR3: CASSLGAGINQPQHF
J: TRBJ2-5; V: TRBV27; CDR3: CASSPYPGAGGPRVQETQYF
J: TRBJ1-1; V: TRBV6-5; CDR3: CASTPQGALNTEAFF
J: TRBJ2-1; V: TRBV7-3; CDR3: CASTSSGDEQFF
J: TRBJ2-2; V: TRBV5-1; CDR3: CASSSGLAGAVNTGELFF
J: TRBJ2-1; V: TRBV14; CDR3: CASSQYLAGAYNEQFF
J: TRBJ1-5; V: TRBV19; CDR3: CASSIRGEDNQPQHF
J: TRBJ1-5; V: TRBV6-1; CDR3: CASSDIPGTGQHF
J: TRBJ1-3; V: TRBV28; CDR3: CARPFRGSGNTIYF
J: TRBJ2-3; V: TRBV29-1; CDR3: CSVEDFGLSDTQYF